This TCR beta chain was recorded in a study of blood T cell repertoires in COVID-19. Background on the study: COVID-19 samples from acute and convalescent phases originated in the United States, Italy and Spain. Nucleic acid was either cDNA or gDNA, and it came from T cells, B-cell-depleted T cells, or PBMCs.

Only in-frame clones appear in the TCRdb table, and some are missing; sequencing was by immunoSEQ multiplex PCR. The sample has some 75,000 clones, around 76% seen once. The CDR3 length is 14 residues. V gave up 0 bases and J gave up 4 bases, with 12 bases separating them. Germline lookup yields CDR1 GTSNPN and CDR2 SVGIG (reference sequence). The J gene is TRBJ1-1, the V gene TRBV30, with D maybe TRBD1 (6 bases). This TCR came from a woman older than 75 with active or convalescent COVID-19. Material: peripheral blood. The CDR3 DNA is TGTGCCTGGAGTGTACGATCAGGGGCCACTGAAGCTTTCTTT. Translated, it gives CAWSVRSGATEAFF.